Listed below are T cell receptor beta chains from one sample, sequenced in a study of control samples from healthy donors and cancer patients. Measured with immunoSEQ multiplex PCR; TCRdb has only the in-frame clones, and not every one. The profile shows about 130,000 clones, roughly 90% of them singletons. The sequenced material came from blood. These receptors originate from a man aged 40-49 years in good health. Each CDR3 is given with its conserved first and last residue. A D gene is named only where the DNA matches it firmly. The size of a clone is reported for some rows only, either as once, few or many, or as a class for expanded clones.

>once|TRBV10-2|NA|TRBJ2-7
CASRENVLSYEQYF
TGCGCCAGCAGGGAGAACGTTCTATCCTACGAGCAGTACTTC
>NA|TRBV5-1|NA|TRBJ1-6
CASSPISQGSGSPLHF
TGCGCCAGCAGCCCAATATCACAGGGCTCAGGATCACCCCTCCACTTT
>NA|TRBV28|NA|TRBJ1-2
CASSLGHSYYGYTF
TGTGCCAGCAGTTTAGGGCACAGTTACTATGGCTACACCTTC
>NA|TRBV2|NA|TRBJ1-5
CASSVWGIGQPQHF
TGTGCCAGCAGTGTGTGGGGGATAGGTCAGCCCCAGCATTTT
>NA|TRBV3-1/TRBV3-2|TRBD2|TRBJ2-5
CASSHRTSKETQYF
TGTGCCAGCAGCCACCGGACTAGTAAAGAGACCCAGTACTTC
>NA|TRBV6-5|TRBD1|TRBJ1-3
CASSYSQGAGGNTIYF
TGTGCCAGCAGTTACTCGCAGGGGGCAGGGGGAAACACCATATATTTT
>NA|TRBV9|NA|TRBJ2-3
CASSVLATDTQYF
TGTGCCAGCAGCGTATTGGCCACAGATACGCAGTATTTT
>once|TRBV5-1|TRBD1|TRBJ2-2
CASSLETGANTGELFF
TGCGCCAGCAGCTTGGAAACAGGGGCGAACACCGGGGAGCTGTTTTTT
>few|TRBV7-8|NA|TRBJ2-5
CASSATQYF
TGTGCCAGCAGCGCGACCCAGTACTTC
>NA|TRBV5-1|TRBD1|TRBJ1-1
CASSARPQGENTEAFF
TGCGCCAGCAGCGCCCGGCCACAGGGGGAGAACACTGAAGCTTTCTTT
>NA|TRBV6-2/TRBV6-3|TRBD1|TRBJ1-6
CASSWGQGTHNSPLHF
TGTGCCAGCAGTTGGGGACAGGGGACCCATAATTCACCCCTCCACTTT
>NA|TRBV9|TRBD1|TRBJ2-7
CASSAGGRSEQYF
TGTGCCAGCAGCGCAGGGGGCCGGAGCGAGCAGTACTTC
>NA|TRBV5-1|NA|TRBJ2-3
CASSLGSGRGADTQYF
TGCGCCAGCAGCTTGGGTTCGGGCAGGGGAGCAGATACGCAGTATTTT
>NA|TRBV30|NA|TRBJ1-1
CAWTVGGTEAFF
TGTGCCTGGACGGTGGGGGGGACTGAAGCTTTCTTT
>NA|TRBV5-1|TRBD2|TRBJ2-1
CASSLSASGAPYNEQFF
TGCGCCAGCAGCTTGTCGGCTAGCGGGGCACCATACAATGAGCAGTTCTTC
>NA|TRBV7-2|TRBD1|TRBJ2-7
CASSWDRGSYEQYF
TGTGCCAGCAGCTGGGACAGGGGCTCCTACGAGCAGTACTTC
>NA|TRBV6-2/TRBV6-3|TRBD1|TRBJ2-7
CASSSFPTGATYEQYF
TGTGCCAGCAGTTCCTTTCCGACAGGGGCGACCTACGAGCAGTACTTC
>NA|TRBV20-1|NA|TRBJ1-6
CSASPGVNSPLHF
TGCAGTGCTAGTCCAGGGGTTAATTCACCCCTCCACTTT
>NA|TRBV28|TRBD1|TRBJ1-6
CAERDSNSPLHF
TGTGCCGAACGGGACAGCAATTCACCCCTCCACTTT
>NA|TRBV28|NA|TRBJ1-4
CASSLGGTTNEKLFF
TGTGCCAGCAGTTTAGGTGGCACCACTAATGAAAAACTGTTTTTT
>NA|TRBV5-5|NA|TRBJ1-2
CASSLGVDRKIF
TGTGCCAGCAGCTTGGGGGTCGACAGGAAGATTTTC
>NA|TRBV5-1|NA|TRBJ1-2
CASSLETPGGYTF
TGCGCCAGCAGCTTGGAGACACCCGGTGGCTACACCTTC
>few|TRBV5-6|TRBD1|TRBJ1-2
CASSLAGAGGEAHYGYTF
TGTGCCAGCAGCTTGGCTGGGGCAGGGGGGGAGGCCCACTATGGCTACACCTTC
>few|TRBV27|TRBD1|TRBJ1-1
CASSLRDRSEAFF
TGTGCCAGCAGTCTGAGGGACAGGTCTGAAGCTTTCTTT
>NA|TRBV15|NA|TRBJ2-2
CATGEGGELFF
TGTGCCACCGGGGAAGGCGGGGAGCTGTTTTTT
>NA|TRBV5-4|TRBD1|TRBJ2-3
CASSFRQGASNTQYF
TGTGCCAGCAGCTTTAGACAGGGGGCTAGTAATACGCAGTATTTT
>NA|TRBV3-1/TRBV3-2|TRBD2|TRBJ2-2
CASSQVTGGNTGELFF
TGTGCCAGCAGCCAAGTTACGGGGGGGAACACCGGGGAGCTGTTTTTT
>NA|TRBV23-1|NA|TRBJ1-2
CASPLRAGSYGYTF
TGCGCCAGCCCTCTTAGGGCCGGGAGCTATGGCTACACCTTC
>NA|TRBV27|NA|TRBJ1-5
CASSLQGGAQHF
TGTGCCAGCAGCCTTCAAGGAGGGGCCCAGCATTTT
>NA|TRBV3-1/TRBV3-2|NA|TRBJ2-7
CASSQVLGLTYEQYF
TGTGCCAGCAGCCAAGTTCTTGGACTAACCTACGAGCAGTACTTC
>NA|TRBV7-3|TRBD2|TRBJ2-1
CASSLMSGGAHEQFF
TGTGCCAGCAGCCTCATGAGCGGGGGAGCCCATGAGCAGTTCTTC
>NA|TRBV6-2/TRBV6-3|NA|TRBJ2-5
CASSTRDGGATQYF
TGTGCCAGCAGTACCCGGGACGGTGGGGCGACCCAGTACTTC
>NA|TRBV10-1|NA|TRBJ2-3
CASSESFYTTQYF
TGCGCCAGCAGTGAGTCGTTCTATACAACGCAGTATTTT
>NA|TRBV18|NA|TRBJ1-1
CASSPGGGLNTEAFF
TGTGCCAGCTCACCCGGGGGGGGGTTGAACACTGAAGCTTTCTTT
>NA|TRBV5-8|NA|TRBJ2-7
CASSFDITYEQYF
TGTGCCAGCAGCTTCGACATCACCTACGAGCAGTACTTC
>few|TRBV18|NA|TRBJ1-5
CASSPLQSSNQPQHF
TGTGCCAGCTCACCTCTCCAGTCTAGCAATCAGCCCCAGCATTTT
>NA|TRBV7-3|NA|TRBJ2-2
CASSRLVGELFF
TGTGCCAGCAGCCGTCTCGTCGGGGAGCTGTTTTTT
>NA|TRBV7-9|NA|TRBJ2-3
CASSMRTVSTDTQYF
TGTGCCAGCAGCATGAGGACAGTTAGCACAGATACGCAGTATTTT
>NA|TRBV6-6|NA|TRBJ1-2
CASRSTREGVNYGYTF
TGTGCCAGCAGGTCAACAAGAGAAGGGGTTAACTATGGCTACACCTTC
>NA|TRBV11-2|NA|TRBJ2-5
CASSSQETQYF
TGTGCCAGCAGCTCCCAAGAGACCCAGTACTTC
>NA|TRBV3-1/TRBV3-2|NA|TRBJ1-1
CASSPPGTEAFF
TGTGCCAGCAGCCCGCCGGGGACTGAAGCTTTCTTT
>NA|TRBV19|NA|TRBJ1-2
CASSSVGANYGYTF
TGTGCCAGTAGTAGCGTGGGGGCGAACTATGGCTACACCTTC
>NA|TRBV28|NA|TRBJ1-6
CASSTTGRYNSPLHF
TGTGCCAGCAGTACCACGGGACGGTATAATTCACCCCTCCACTTT
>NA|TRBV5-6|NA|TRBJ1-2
CASSPTTGFLGYGYTF
TGTGCCAGCAGCCCGACGACGGGATTTTTGGGGTATGGCTACACCTTC
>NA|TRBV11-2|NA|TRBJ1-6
CASSFLGALNSPLHF
TGTGCCAGCAGCTTCCTAGGGGCCCTAAATTCACCCCTCCACTTT
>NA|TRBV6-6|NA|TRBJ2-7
CASNPGGWGEQYF
TGTGCCAGCAATCCGGGTGGATGGGGCGAGCAGTACTTC
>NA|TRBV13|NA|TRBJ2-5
CASSSRAIQETQYF
TGTGCCAGCAGCTCGAGGGCGATCCAAGAGACCCAGTACTTC
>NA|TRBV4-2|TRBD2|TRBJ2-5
CASSQIRDYKETQYF
TGTGCCAGCAGCCAGATCCGGGACTACAAAGAGACCCAGTACTTC
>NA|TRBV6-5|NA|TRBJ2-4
CASLEIAKNIQYF
TGTGCCAGCCTTGAAATAGCCAAAAACATTCAGTACTTC
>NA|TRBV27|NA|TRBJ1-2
CASRASANYGYTF
TGTGCCAGCAGGGCCTCAGCTAACTATGGCTACACCTTC
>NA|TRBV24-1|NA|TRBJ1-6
CATSDGDSYNSPLHF
TGTGCCACCAGTGATGGAGACTCCTATAATTCACCCCTCCACTTT